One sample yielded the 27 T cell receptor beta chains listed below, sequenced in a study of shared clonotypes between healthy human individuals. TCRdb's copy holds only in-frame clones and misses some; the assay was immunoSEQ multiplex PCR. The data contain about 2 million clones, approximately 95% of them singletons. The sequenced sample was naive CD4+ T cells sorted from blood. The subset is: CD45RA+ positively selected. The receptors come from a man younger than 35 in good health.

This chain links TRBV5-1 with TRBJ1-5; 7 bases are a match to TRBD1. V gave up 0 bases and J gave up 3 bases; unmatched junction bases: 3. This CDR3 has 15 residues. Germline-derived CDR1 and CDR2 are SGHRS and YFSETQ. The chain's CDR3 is CASSLEGQTNQPQHF. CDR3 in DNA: TGCGCCAGCAGCTTGGAGGGACAGACCAATCAGCCCCAGCATTTT.

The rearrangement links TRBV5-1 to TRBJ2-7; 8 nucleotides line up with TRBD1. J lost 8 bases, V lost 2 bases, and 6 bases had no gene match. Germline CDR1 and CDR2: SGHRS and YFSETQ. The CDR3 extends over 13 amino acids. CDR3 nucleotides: TGCGCCAGCAGCTTAATGGGGGACAGGCAGCAGTACTTC. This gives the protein CASSLMGDRQQYF.

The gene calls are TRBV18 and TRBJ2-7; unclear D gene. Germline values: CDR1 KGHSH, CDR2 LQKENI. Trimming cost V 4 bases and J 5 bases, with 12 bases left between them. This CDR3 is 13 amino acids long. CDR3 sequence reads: CASSLLSTDEQYF. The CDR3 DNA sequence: TGTGCCAGCTCACTACTTTCGACTGACGAGCAGTACTTC.

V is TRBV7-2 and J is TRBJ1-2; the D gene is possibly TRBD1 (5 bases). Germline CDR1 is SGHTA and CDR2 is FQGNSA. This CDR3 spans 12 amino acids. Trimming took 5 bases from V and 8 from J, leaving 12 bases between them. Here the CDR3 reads CASSTDIGGYTF. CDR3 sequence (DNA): TGTGCCAGCAGCACGGACATAGGAGGCTACACCTTC. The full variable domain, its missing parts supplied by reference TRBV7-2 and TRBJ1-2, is GAGVSQSPSNKVTEKGKDVELRCDPISGHTALYWYRQSLGQGLEFLIYFQGNSAPDKSGLPSDRFSAERTGGSVSTLTIQRTQQEDSAVYLCASSTDIGGYTFGSGTRLTVV.

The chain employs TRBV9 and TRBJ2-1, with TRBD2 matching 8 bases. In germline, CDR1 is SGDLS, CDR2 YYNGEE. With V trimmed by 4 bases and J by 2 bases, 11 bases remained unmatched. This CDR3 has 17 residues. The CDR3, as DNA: TGTGCCAGCAGCTCCCGCCCAGCGGGAGACCCCTACAATGAGCAGTTCTTC. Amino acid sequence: CASSSRPAGDPYNEQFF.

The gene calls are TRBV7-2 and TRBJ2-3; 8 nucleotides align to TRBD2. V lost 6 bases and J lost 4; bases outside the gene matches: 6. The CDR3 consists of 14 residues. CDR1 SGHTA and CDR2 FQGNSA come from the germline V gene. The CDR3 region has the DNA TGTGCCAGCAGAAGCGGGAGTATCGCAGATACGCAGTATTTT. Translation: CASRSGSIADTQYF.

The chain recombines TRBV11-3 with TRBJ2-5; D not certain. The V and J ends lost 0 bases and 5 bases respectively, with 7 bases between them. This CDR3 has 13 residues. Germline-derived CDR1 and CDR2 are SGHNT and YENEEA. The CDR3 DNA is TGTGCCAGCAGCTTAGATCGAGCGGAGACCCAGTACTTC. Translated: CASSLDRAETQYF.

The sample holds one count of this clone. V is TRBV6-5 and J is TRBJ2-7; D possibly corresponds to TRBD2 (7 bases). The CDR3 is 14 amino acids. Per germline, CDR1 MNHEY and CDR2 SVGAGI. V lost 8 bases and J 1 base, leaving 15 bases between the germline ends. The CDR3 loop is CASQGRAVSYEQYF. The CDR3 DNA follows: TGTGCCAGCCAGGGGAGGGCTGTATCCTACGAGCAGTACTTC.

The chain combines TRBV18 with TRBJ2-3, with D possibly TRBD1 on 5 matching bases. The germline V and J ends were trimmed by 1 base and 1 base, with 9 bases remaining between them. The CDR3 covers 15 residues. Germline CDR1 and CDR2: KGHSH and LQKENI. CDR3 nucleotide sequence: TGTGCCAGCTCACCACTGACAGACCGCACAGATACGCAGTATTTT. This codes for CASSPLTDRTDTQYF.

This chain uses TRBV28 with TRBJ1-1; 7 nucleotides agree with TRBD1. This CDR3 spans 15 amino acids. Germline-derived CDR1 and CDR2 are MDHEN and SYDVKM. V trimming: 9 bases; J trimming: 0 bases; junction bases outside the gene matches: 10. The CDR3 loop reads CASHIPQGMNTEAFF. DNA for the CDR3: TGTGCCAGTCATATACCACAGGGGATGAACACTGAAGCTTTCTTT.

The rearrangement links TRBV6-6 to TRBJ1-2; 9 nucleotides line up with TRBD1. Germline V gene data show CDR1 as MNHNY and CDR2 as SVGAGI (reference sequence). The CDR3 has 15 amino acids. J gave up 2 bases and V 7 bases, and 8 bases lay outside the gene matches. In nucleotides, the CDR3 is TGTGCCAGCAACGATATAGGACAGGGGAACTATGGCTACACCTTC. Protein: CASNDIGQGNYGYTF.

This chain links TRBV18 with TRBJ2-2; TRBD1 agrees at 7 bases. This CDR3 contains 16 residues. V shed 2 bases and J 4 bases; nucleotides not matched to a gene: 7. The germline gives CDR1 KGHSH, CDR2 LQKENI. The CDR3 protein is CASSPGGQLGTGELFF. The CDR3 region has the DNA TGTGCCAGCTCACCAGGGGGACAGCTTGGCACCGGGGAGCTGTTTTTT.

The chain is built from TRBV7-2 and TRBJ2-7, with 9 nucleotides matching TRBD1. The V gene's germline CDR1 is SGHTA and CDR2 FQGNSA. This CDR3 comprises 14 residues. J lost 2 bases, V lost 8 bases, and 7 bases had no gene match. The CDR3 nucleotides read TGTGCCAGCGCTAGGACAGGGGCTACCTACGAGCAGTACTTC. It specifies CASARTGATYEQYF.

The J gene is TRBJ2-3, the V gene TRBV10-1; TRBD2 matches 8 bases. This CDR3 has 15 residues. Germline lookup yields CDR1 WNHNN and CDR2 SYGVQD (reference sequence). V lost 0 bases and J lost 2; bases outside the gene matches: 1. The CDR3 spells CASSESAGATDTQYF. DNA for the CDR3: TGCGCCAGCAGTGAGTCAGCGGGGGCCACAGATACGCAGTATTTT.

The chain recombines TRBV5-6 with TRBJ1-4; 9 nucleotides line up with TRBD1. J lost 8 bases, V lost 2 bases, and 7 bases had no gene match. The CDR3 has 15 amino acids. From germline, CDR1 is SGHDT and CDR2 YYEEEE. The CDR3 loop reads CASSFLDRGGEKLFF. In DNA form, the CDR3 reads TGTGCCAGCAGCTTTCTGGACAGGGGAGGGGAAAAACTGTTTTTT.

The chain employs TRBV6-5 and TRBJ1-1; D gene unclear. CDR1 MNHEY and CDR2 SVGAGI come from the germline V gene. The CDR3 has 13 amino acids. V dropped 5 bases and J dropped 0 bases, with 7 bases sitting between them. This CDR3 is CASSRILNTEAFF. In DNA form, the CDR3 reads TGTGCCAGCAGTCGAATACTGAACACTGAAGCTTTCTTT.

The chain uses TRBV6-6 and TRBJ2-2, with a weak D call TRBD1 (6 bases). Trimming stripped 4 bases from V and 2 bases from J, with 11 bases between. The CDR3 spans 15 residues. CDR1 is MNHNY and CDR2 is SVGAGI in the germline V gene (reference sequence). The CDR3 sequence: CASSSPDSNTGELFF. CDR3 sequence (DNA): TGTGCCAGCAGTTCGCCGGACAGTAACACCGGGGAGCTGTTTTTT.

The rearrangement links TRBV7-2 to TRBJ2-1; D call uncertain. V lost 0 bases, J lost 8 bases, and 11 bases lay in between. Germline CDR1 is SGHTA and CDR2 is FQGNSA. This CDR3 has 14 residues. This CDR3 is CASSLANWWDEQFF. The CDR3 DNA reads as TGTGCCAGCAGCTTAGCAAACTGGTGGGATGAGCAGTTCTTC.

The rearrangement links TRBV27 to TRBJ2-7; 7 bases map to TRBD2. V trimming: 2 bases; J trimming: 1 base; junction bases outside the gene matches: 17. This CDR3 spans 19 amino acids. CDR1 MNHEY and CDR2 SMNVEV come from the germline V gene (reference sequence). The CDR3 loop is CASSLMRGSLTKVSYEQYF. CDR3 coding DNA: TGTGCCAGCAGTTTAATGCGCGGGAGCTTAACGAAGGTATCCTACGAGCAGTACTTC.

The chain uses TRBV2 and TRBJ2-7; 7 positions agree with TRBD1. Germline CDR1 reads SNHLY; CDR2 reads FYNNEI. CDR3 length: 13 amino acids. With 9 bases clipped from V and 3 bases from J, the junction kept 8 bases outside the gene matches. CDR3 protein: CASRDSGYYEQYF. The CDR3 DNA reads TGTGCCAGTCGGGACAGCGGATACTACGAGCAGTACTTC.

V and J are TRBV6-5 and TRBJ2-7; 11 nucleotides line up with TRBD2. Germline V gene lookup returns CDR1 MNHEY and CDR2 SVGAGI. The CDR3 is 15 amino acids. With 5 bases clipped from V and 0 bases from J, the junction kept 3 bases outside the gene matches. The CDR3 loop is CASSLAGGDSYEQYF. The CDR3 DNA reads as TGTGCCAGCAGTCTAGCGGGAGGCGACTCCTACGAGCAGTACTTC.

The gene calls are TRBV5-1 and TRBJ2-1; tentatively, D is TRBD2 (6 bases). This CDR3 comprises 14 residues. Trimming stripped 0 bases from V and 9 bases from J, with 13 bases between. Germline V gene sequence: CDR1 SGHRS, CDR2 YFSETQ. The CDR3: CASSLEPSVSEQFF. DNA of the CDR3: TGCGCCAGCAGCTTGGAGCCTAGCGTAAGTGAGCAGTTCTTC.

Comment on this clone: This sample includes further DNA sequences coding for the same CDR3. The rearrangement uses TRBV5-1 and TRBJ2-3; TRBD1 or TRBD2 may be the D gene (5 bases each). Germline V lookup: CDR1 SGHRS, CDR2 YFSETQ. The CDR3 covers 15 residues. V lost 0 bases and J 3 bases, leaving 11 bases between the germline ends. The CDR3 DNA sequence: TGCGCCAGCAGCTTGGGAGGGGTCGGGACAGATACGCAGTATTTT. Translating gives CASSLGGVGTDTQYF.

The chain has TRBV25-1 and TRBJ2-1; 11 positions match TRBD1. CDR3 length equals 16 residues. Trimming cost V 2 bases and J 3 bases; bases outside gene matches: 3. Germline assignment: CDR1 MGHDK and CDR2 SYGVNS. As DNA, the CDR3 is TGTGCCAGCAGTGAAGGGGGACAGGGGGGCTACAATGAGCAGTTCTTC. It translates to CASSEGGQGGYNEQFF. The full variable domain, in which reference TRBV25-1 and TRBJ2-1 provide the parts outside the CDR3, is EADIYQTPRYLVIGTGKKITLECSQTMGHDKMYWYQQDPGMELHLIHYSYGVNSTEKGDLSSESTVSRIRTEHFPLTLESARPSHTSQYLCASSEGGQGGYNEQFFGPGTRLTVL.

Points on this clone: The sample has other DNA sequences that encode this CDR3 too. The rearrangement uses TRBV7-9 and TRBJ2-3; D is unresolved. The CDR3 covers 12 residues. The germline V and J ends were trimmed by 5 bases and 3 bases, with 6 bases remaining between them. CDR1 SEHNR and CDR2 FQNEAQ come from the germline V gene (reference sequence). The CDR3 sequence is CASSLQTDTQYF. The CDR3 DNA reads TGTGCCAGCAGCCTACAAACAGATACGCAGTATTTT.

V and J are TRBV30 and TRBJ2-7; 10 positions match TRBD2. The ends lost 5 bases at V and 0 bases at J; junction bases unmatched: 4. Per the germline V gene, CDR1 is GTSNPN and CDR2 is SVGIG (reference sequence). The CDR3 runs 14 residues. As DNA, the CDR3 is TGTGCCTGGGGCACTAGCGGGGCCTCCTACGAGCAGTACTTC. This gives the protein CAWGTSGASYEQYF.

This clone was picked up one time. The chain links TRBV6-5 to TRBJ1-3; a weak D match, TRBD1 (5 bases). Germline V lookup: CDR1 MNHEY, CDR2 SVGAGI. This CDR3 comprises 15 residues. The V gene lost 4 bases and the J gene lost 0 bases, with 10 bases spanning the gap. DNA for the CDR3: TGTGCCAGCAGTTCCACAGGCGGCTCTGGAAACACCATATATTTT. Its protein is CASSSTGGSGNTIYF.